This passage covers 10 T cell receptor beta chains from one sample sequenced in a study of blood T cell repertoires in COVID-19. Some clones are missing from TCRdb's copy, which holds only in-frame ones; the method was immunoSEQ multiplex PCR. Of about 280,000 clones in the sample, less than 95% were seen once. The sample comprised PBMCs or T cells enriched from blood (not recorded which). The receptors were sampled from a man between 35 and 55 years old who had been exposed to COVID-19.

The chain carries TRBV19 and TRBJ2-2, with 9 bases matching TRBD1. The trim removed 8 bases at V and 6 bases at J, leaving 7 bases unmatched. This CDR3 contains 14 residues. Germline V lookup: CDR1 LNHDA, CDR2 SQIVND (reference sequence). CDR3 in amino acids: CASLRDRVSGELFF. The CDR3 bases are TGTGCCAGTTTGCGGGACAGGGTGTCCGGGGAGCTGTTTTTT.

DNA of the CDR3: TGTGCCAGCAGCTTTTCCGACTCAGCCTACGAGCAGTACTTC. Its protein product is CASSFSDSAYEQYF. The chain joins TRBV7-8 to TRBJ2-7, with no clear D. With 3 bases removed from V and 2 bases from J, the gap between germline ends came to 11 bases. This CDR3 spans 14 amino acids. Germline CDR1 and CDR2: SGHVS and FQNEAQ. Drawing the rest from reference TRBV7-8 and TRBJ2-7, the complete variable domain is GAGVSQSPRYKVAKRGQDVALRCDPISGHVSLFWYQQALGQGPEFLTYFQNEAQLDKSGLPSDRFFAERPEGSVSTLKIQRTQQEDSAVYLCASSFSDSAYEQYFGPGTRLTVT.

V is TRBV2 and J is TRBJ2-1, with D uncertain. Deletions cut 3 bases from V and 7 bases from J, with 13 bases between. The length of the CDR3 is 14 residues. CDR1 is SNHLY, CDR2 FYNNEI, per germline. CDR3 protein: CASSEGRLVNEQFF. For the CDR3, the DNA is TGTGCCAGCAGTGAGGGCAGGCTGGTGAATGAGCAGTTCTTC.

The CDR3 reads CASSLLREGYTF. The DNA for the CDR3 is TGTGCCAGCAGTTTGCTCCGGGAGGGCTACACCTTC. This chain links TRBV28 with TRBJ1-2; unclear D gene. The length of the CDR3 is 12 residues. Germline loops: CDR1 MDHEN, CDR2 SYDVKM. The V end lost 3 bases, the J end lost 8 bases, and 10 bases lay between the germline ends.

The chain is built from TRBV6-5 and TRBJ2-7, with a tentative D call TRBD2 (6 bases). This CDR3 is 13 amino acids long. V was trimmed by 8 bases and J by 3 bases, leaving 14 bases between them. Per germline, CDR1 MNHEY and CDR2 SVGAGI. The CDR3 DNA sequence: TGTGCCAGCGAGGACGGGAGATTCTACGAGCAGTACTTC. Amino acids: CASEDGRFYEQYF.

The J gene is TRBJ1-4, the V gene TRBV27; 8 positions match TRBD1. Trimming cost V 5 bases and J 7 bases; bases outside gene matches: 9. CDR1 and CDR2 from the germline V gene are MNHEY and SMNVEV (reference sequence). The CDR3 totals 15 residues. DNA of the CDR3: TGTGCCAGCAGTAGGGACAGGAGATCAGGTGAAAAACTGTTTTTT. Translated, it gives CASSRDRRSGEKLFF.

This clone occurred once. The chain combines TRBV9 with TRBJ2-2, with D possibly being TRBD2 (5 bases). The CDR3 sequence is 12 residues long. Between the trimmed V and J ends, which lost 3 bases and 7 bases, there was a span of 7 bases. Germline lookup yields CDR1 SGDLS and CDR2 YYNGEE. In DNA form, the CDR3 reads TGTGCCAGCAGCGCCCGGGGCGGGGAGCTGTTTTTT. Amino acid sequence: CASSARGGELFF.

The chain joins TRBV10-3 to TRBJ1-3; D is possibly TRBD1 (5 bases). In germline, CDR1 is ENHRY, CDR2 SYGVKD. V was pared by 3 bases and J by 0 bases, with 12 bases between. CDR3 length: 16 residues. The CDR3 DNA sequence: TGTGCCATCAGTGATCCGCAGGGTAGCTCTGGAAACACCATATATTTT. This translates into CAISDPQGSSGNTIYF.

V is TRBV7-3 and J is TRBJ2-1; 8 bases map to TRBD1. With V trimmed by 2 bases and J by 9 bases, 6 bases remained unmatched. The CDR3 loop spans 14 amino acids. Germline V lookup: CDR1 SGHTA, CDR2 FQGTGA. The CDR3 sequence: CASSLARDRTEQFF. CDR3 nucleotides: TGTGCCAGCAGCTTAGCCCGGGACAGGACTGAGCAGTTCTTC.

V and J are TRBV29-1 and TRBJ2-1; perhaps TRBD2 as D (5 bases). Trimming left V 4 bases short and J 9 bases short, with 13 bases between. There are 12 residues in the CDR3. In germline, CDR1 is SQVTM, CDR2 ANQGSEA. This chain's CDR3 is CSVVQREGEQFF. CDR3 in DNA: TGCAGCGTTGTTCAGCGTGAGGGTGAGCAGTTCTTC.